These T cell receptor beta chains were read from a single sample in a study of blood T cells in healthy people across ages. TCRdb called the 5' RACE reads again in MiXCR, with one record for every CDR3 protein. Of around 1,600,000 distinct CDR3 sequences in the sample, around 40% were seen once. Sequenced sample: blood. The receptor source for this set is a woman younger than 30 in good health. CDR3s include the opening cysteine and the closing phenylalanine or tryptophan. The D gene is left open where the match is weak. Clone size is stated in some rows and not others, as once, few, many or a class when expanded.

TRBJ1-2,TRBV7-9,.,few,CASSQGGQTFYGYTF,TGTGCCAGCAGCCAGGGAGGACAAACCTTCTATGGCTACACCTTC
TRBJ2-2,TRBV15,.,.,CATSRDRFGELFF,TGTGCCACCAGCAGAGATAGGTTCGGGGAGCTGTTTTTT
TRBJ2-3,TRBV27,.,.,CASSFTGPGDTQYF,TGTGCCAGCAGTTTCACCGGCCCAGGAGATACGCAGTATTTT
TRBJ2-1,TRBV29-1,TRBD2,.,CSVEGLTSGLNNEQFF,TGCAGCGTTGAAGGCCTTACTAGCGGGCTCAACAATGAGCAGTTCTTC
TRBJ2-7,TRBV20-1,TRBD2,.,CSAQTGTSGRFYEQYF,TGCAGTGCTCAAACTGGGACTAGCGGGAGGTTCTACGAGCAGTACTTC
TRBJ1-4,TRBV6-1,TRBD1,.,CASSGGTAGGEKLFF,TGTGCCAGCAGTGGCGGGACAGCTGGAGGGGAAAAACTGTTTTTT
TRBJ2-1,TRBV5-1,.,.,CASSSGIDRYNEQFF,TGCGCCAGCAGCTCAGGGATAGACAGATACAATGAGCAGTTCTTC
TRBJ1-1,TRBV25-1,.,few,CASSGGQPNTEAFF,TGTGCCAGCAGTGGCGGACAGCCGAACACTGAAGCTTTCTTT
TRBJ2-7,TRBV3-1,TRBD2,few,CASSQDLGLAGYEQYF,TGTGCCAGCAGCCAAGATCTTGGACTAGCGGGCTACGAGCAGTACTTC
TRBJ2-1,TRBV7-2,TRBD1,.,CASSLLYSGTGNGQFF,TGTGCCAGCAGCTTACTTTATTCCGGGACAGGGAATGGGCAGTTCTTC
TRBJ1-5,TRBV30,.,.,CAWSVQGGQPRHF,TGTGCCTGGAGTGTACAGGGAGGTCAGCCCCGGCATTTT
TRBJ1-1,TRBV25-1,.,few,CASSDSGRTEAFF,TGTGCCAGCAGTGACAGTGGGAGGACTGAAGCTTTCTTT
TRBJ1-2,TRBV10-3,.,.,CAISDTSNYGYTF,TGTGCCATCAGTGATACAAGTAACTATGGCTACACCTTC
TRBJ1-4,TRBV2,.,.,CASSSRDGGEKLFF,TGTGCCAGCAGTTCAAGGGACGGCGGGGAAAAACTGTTTTTT
TRBJ1-1,TRBV2,TRBD1,once,CASRETGGVTEAFF,TGTGCCAGCAGGGAGACAGGGGGCGTCACTGAAGCTTTCTTT
TRBJ2-7,TRBV7-9,TRBD2,.,CASSVGTSGFGSYEQYF,TGTGCCAGCAGCGTCGGGACTAGCGGGTTCGGCTCCTACGAGCAGTACTTC
TRBJ2-5,TRBV3-1,TRBD1,.,CASSGQGDSRLQYF,TGTGCCAGCTCGGGACAGGGGGACTCTAGACTCCAGTACTTC
TRBJ2-7,TRBV4-3,.,few,CASSQRTGGNEQYF,TGCGCCAGCAGCCAAAGGACGGGGGGCAATGAGCAGTACTTC
TRBJ2-1,TRBV3-1,.,few,CARKYYGPCYNEQFF,TGTGCCAGGAAGTACTACGGACCGTGCTACAATGAGCAGTTCTTC
TRBJ2-1,TRBV29-1,.,.,CSVEVPSRTYNEQFF,TGCAGCGTTGAAGTTCCCTCCAGGACATACAATGAGCAGTTCTTC
TRBJ2-7,TRBV27,TRBD2,few,CASSQASSGALYEQYF,TGTGCCAGCAGTCAGGCCTCTAGCGGGGCCCTCTACGAGCAGTACTTC
TRBJ2-7,TRBV6-5,.,few,CASSYAPGNNEQYF,TGTGCCAGCAGTTACGCGCCAGGGAACAACGAGCAGTACTTC
TRBJ2-3,TRBV29-1,.,once,CSVIPGSLWGITDTQYF,TGCAGCGTTATCCCGGGATCTCTTTGGGGTATCACAGATACGCAGTATTTT
TRBJ2-4,TRBV12-5,.,few,CASGLLPRPRDKNIQYF,TGTGCTAGTGGTTTGCTTCCCCGTCCCAGGGACAAAAACATTCAGTACTTC